What follows is one T cell receptor (beta chain) and its context. Its target antigen remains unknown. This could be a read error, since a much larger clone is one nucleotide away. These data originate in a study of T cells after yellow fever vaccination (dated by TCRdb to between 2018 and 2021). For the study in its entirety: The SMART-Seq v4 Ultra Low Input RNA kit was used to prepare libraries from fractions with low cell numbers. Bulk TCR alpha and beta repertoires were sequenced longitudinally to track T-cell clones before and after primary and booster YFV17D yellow fever vaccination. Two healthy male donors made up the cohort, one aged 18 to 29 years and the other aged 30 to 39 years. Bulk PBMC replicates and cell subsets were isolated from blood drawn at multiple timepoints before and after both primary and secondary immunization.

TCR cDNA was synthesized by 5'RACE template switching, which introduced a universal primer site and unique molecular identifiers. Priming for cDNA synthesis came from both the TCR alpha and TCR beta constant segments. Library amplification used two PCR steps, and the second PCR step added sample barcodes and sequencing adapters. Sequencing of the libraries was done on either Illumina HiSeq 2500 (2x100 bp) or NovaSeq (2x150 bp). The study's own analysis went as follows. MIGEC was used to demultiplex reads and collapse the reads into UMI consensus sequences, and MiXCR was used for V(D)J alignment. Vaccine-responding clonotypes were identified with edgeR using replicate PBMC samples, with FDR below 0.01 and a log2 fold change above 5 up to day 15 being required. Bulk clonotypes were assigned CD4 or CD8 identity according to which sequenced CD4 or CD8 repertoire held them at higher abundance. The raw public reads went through TCRdb reprocessing: fastp at Q25, MiXCR clone calling, in-frame beta chains kept. Rows matching on CDR3 protein sequence are summarized as one entry with the most common DNA and genes. These V and J calls originate from TCRdb's pipeline instead of the authors' own analysis. Recorded for this sample are fewer than 450,000 distinct CDR3 sequences; around a tenth of them occurred a single time. The ten largest clones take up around 18% of the sample.

CDR1 is given as MDHEN and CDR2 as SYDVKM, both from the germline V gene. The CDR3 has 13 amino acids, counting the end cysteine and phenylalanine. CDR3 DNA is the only sequence kept; it has 39 bases, read in frame from the first base. The germline V and J ends show losses of 5 bases and 3 bases respectively, and no gene match explains 2 bases of the junction. Findings and caveats that apply to the study as a whole: A small share of clonotypes occurred in both CD4 and CD8 compartments, likely arising from convergent recombination. Computational filtering was needed because FACS-sorted repertoires could contain abundant contaminating clonotypes from the bulk population. Most clones expanded after primary vaccination (96% of CD4 and roughly 90% of CD8) were re-detected after the booster, suggesting that broad memory maintenance occurred. Because only a couple of donors were included in the study, the extent to which the findings can be generalized is limited. The secondary T-cell response was weaker than the primary response but faster, peaking on day 5 instead of day 15.

Reading the label with the study, this specimen's treatment or condition is: live attenuated yellow fever vaccine strain. At each blood-draw timepoint, two biological replicates of bulk PBMCs were obtained. PBMCs were isolated from peripheral blood using a standard Ficoll-Paque protocol. TriZol was used to extract RNA from bulk PBMCs, from CD4 and CD8 fractions, and from dextramer-positive and dextramer-negative fractions. The receptor's source is a man aged 18 to 30 who received the YFV17D yellow fever vaccine. The rearrangement joined TRBV28 to TRBJ1-1; 8 bases in the middle match TRBD1. Source: PBMCs, taken on the day of the first yellow fever vaccination. The nucleotide sequence is TGTGCCAGCAGTCGGACAGGGCACACTGAAGCTTTCTTT. Its protein is CASSRTGHTEAFF. The CDR3, completed at both ends by the reference TRBV28 and TRBJ1-1 genes, gives the full variable domain DVKVTQSSRYLVKRTGEKVFLECVQDMDHENMFWYRQDPGLGLRLIYFSYDVKMKEKGDIPEGYSVSREKKERFSLILESASTNQTSMYLCASSRTGHTEAFFGQGTRLTVV.